The entry that follows covers one TCR beta chain sequence. These data are taken from a study of blood T cell repertoires in COVID-19. About the research overall: The origin of the acute and convalescent COVID-19 samples was the United States, Italy and Spain. PBMCs, B-cell-depleted T cells, or T cells were the source of the cDNA or gDNA that made up the material.

Trimming pared 9 bases from V and 8 bases from J, leaving 13 bases between. Looked up from germline, CDR1 is LNHDA and CDR2 is SQIVND (reference sequence). The CDR3 extends over 11 amino acids. Authors' methods: The authors estimated nucleated cell counts from reference gene primer amplification. Profiled with immunoSEQ multiplex PCR; TCRdb holds only in-frame clones, not every one. The V and J calls and clone size come from that table; D and trimming were worked out from the DNA. The sample carries about 94,000 clones, roughly 86% recorded once. The rearrangement uses TRBV19 and TRBJ1-1; D not resolved. The sequenced material came from peripheral blood. This TCR was sampled from a woman aged 55-70 years in a cohort sampled during active or convalescent COVID-19. The CDR3: CASTIFGEAFF. The CDR3 bases are TGTGCCAGCACCATTTTTGGCGAAGCTTTCTTT.